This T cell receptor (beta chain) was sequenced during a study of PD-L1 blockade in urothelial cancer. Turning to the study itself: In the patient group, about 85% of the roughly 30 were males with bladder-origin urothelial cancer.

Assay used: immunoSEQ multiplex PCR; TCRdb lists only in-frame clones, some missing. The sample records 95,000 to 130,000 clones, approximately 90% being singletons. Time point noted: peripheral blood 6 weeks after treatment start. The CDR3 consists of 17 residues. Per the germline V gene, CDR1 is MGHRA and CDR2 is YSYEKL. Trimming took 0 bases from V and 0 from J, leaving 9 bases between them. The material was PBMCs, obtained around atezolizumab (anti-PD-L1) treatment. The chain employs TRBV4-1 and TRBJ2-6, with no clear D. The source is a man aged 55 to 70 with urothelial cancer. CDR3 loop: CASSQEVSISGANVLTF. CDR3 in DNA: TGCGCCAGCAGCCAAGAAGTTAGTATCTCTGGGGCCAACGTCCTGACTTTC.